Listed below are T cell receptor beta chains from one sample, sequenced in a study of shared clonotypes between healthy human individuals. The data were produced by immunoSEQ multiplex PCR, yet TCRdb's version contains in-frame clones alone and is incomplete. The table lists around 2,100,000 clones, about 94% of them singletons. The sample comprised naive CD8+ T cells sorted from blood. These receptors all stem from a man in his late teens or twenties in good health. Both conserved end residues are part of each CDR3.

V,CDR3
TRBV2,CASSGREGSYNEQFF
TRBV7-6,CASSLAGVPDEQYF
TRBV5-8,CASSPGTSHTDTQYF
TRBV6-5,CASSYMRGNNEQFF
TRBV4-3,CASSPGYAETGDTQYF
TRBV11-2,CASSLDTGSYNEQFF
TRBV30,CAWISGLAPYEQYF
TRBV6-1,CASSEADRAPYEQYF
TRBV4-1,CASSQEGGGLLGGANVLTF
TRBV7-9,CASSLQGQIEETQYF
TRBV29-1,CSVAGLEYNEQFF
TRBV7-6,CASSLAGGEGGEQYF
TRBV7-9,CASSPEAEGTDTQYF
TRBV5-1,CASALATAGYEQYF
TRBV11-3,CASSSGTGTGELFF
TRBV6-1,CASSDDRAYTEAFF
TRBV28,CAGRQVSTDTQYF
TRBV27,CASSLHTSGTGNEQYF
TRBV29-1,CSVELAGTTYEQYF
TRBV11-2,CASSLDLAGGAYEQYF
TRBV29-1,CSVLSPTEAFF
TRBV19,CASSIGLAGYNEQFF
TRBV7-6,CASSLVEGLAGGGLYNEQFF
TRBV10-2,CASSESGPGNQPQHF
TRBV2,CATWGGAYNEQFF
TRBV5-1,CASSFTGYEQYF
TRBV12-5,CATNPGYLNEQFF
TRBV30,CAWRLLAEYEQFF
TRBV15,CATSREYSSYEQYF
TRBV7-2,CASSGVAGTSFYEQYF
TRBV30,CAWDSDNEQFF
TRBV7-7,CASSFAGELFF
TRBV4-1,CASSLDWSSYEQYF
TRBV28,CASGTAWQEQFF
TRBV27,CASSSPRTSGYNEQFF
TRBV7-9,CASSVTGAEQYF
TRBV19,CASSDDRGYRGPSYEQYF
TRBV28,CASSSDYNEQFF
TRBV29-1,CSVEDRNMGYTF
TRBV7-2,CASSLSGGENTEAFF
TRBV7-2,CASSLLRGPDTQYF
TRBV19,CASNSGIRNNEQFF
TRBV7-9,CASSPSLDSYQETQYF
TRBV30,CAWSVWDTTDTQYF
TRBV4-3,CASSQDRVVTYGYTF
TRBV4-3,CASSQDFGGIPDTQYF